Included here is one TCR beta chain sequence, with context. The clone's antigen remains unknown. No much larger clone is present one base from it, and per-base qualities are unavailable. The instrument was an Illumina NovaSeq 6000. TCRalpha and TCRbeta cDNA libraries were constructed by 5'RACE with constant-segment primers, with sample barcodes and unique molecular identifiers being introduced. Trizol reagent was used to extract RNA from every sample. The libraries were amplified in two PCR steps, and the second step added a second sample barcode and Illumina TruSeq adapters. Sequencing of the libraries was done on an Illumina NovaSeq, producing 2 x 150 bp paired-end reads. As for the authors' bioinformatics: The reads were demultiplexed and collapsed into UMI-guided consensus sequences using migec v1.2.7. With mixcr v2.1.11, UMI consensuses were aligned to TRA and TRB V and J templates and assembled into clonotypes. Expanded or contracted clonotypes were those called significant by both edgeR and NoisET, with noise models trained on biological replicates. For edgeR calls, the cutoffs were a false discovery rate-adjusted p below 0.01 and a log2 fold-change threshold of 1. As an exploratory analysis of dynamics, PCA with hierarchical clustering was applied to max-normalized trajectories of the 1000 most abundant clonotypes. Separately sequenced CD4+ and CD8+ repertoires were used to assign a CD4 or CD8 phenotype to each responding clone. The public sequencing data were trimmed at Q25 with fastp and processed into clonotypes with MiXCR by TCRdb, which kept only in-frame beta chains. Every entry covers one CDR3 protein and lists the most common genes and DNA from its rows. TCRdb, rather than the study authors, made the V and J calls. For this sample there are 90,000 to 120,000 distinct CDR3 sequences; under 15% appear just once. The top ten constitute under 45% of the sample.

Ficoll-Paque density gradient centrifugation was the method used to isolate PBMCs. This entry belongs to a study of T-cell memory formation after mild COVID-19 (dated by TCRdb to 2020 to 2022). With regard to the full study: TCR sequence clusters from the two donors were found to be largely donor specific. The cohort comprised two young, previously healthy adult volunteers, one female and one male. In a couple of donors, T-cell clones that expanded and contracted after mild COVID-19 were followed by sequencing TCRalpha and TCRbeta repertoires longitudinally. General findings and caveats noted by the study authors: Some responding clones were found in pre-infection memory, which suggests that pre-existing cross-reactive memory T cells took part in the SARS-CoV-2 response. Contracting CD4+ clones appeared mostly in the CM and EM memory subsets, whereas CD8+ clones were enriched in EMRA. From day 15 to 85, contracting clones showed balanced CD4/CD8 phenotypes, whereas a second wave of clones that expanded from day 15 to 37 leaned towards CD4+. Whether the second-wave clones peaking on day 37 were SARS-CoV-2 specific was not confirmed. The study covered only a couple of mild cases, and larger cohorts including severe cases with pre-infection samples were considered necessary.

Specimen: PBMCs or a T cell subset sorted from them (not recorded which). The receptor comes from a man aged 18 to 30 who had mild COVID-19 (a few samples of this study predate the infection). The sample titles of this study are shuffled in the database, so cell type and time point are left out; the donor was told from shared clones.

For the CDR3, the sequence is CASSQVSRETGELFF. The DNA sequence is TGTGCCAGCAGCCAAGTTAGCAGGGAAACCGGGGAGCTGTTTTTT. This chain is built from TRBV14 and TRBJ2-2, with TRBD1 perhaps the D gene, on 5 matching bases. From the cysteine up to the phenylalanine, the CDR3 has a length of 15 residues. Only CDR3 DNA remains: 45 bases, in frame from the first base. CDR1 and CDR2 (SGHDN, FVKESK) derive from the germline V gene. Relative to germline, V is 1 base shorter and J is 5 bases shorter, with 11 bases between their ends.